This T cell receptor beta chain was sequenced during a study of blood T cell repertoires in COVID-19. Study summary: Researchers got acute and convalescent COVID-19 samples from the United States, Italy and Spain.

Original processing notes: Amplifying reference gene primers gave estimates of nucleated cell counts. Profiled with immunoSEQ multiplex PCR; TCRdb holds only in-frame clones, not every one. V and J calls and clone size are as listed in that table; D and trimming were resolved from the DNA. This table has fewer than 350,000 clones, less than 85% appearing once. CDR1 is ENHRY, CDR2 SYGVKD, per germline. The CDR3 extends over 16 amino acids. J lost 0 bases, V lost 6 bases, and 6 bases had no gene match. The V gene is TRBV10-3, the J gene TRBJ2-7, with 12 bases fitting TRBD2. This TCR was recovered from a woman aged 25 to 39 who had been exposed to COVID-19. The sequenced material came from PBMCs or T cells enriched from blood (not recorded which). The CDR3 sequence is CAIRDWTSGASYEQYF. For the CDR3, the DNA is TGTGCCATCAGGGACTGGACTAGCGGGGCCTCCTACGAGCAGTACTTC.